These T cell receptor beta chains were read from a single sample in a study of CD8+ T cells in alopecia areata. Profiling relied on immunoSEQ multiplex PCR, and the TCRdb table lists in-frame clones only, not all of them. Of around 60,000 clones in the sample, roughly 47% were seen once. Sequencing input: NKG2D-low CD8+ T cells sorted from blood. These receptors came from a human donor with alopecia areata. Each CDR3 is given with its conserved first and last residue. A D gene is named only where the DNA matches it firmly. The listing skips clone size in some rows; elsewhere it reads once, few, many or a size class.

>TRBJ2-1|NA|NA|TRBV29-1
CSVVWGYNEQFF
TGCAGCGTTGTGTGGGGCTACAATGAGCAGTTCTTC
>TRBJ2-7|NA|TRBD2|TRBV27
CASSLTSGRYEQYF
TGTGCCAGCAGTTTAACTAGCGGGAGGTATGAGCAGTACTTC
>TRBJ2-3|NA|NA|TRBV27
CASSPTSSPDTQYF
TGTGCCAGCAGTCCGACCTCAAGCCCAGATACGCAGTATTTT
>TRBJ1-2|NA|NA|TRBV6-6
CASSYVNSYTF
TGTGCCAGCAGTTACGTCAACAGCTACACCTTC
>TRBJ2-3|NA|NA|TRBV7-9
CASSSKWRGSTDTQYF
TGTGCCAGCAGCTCCAAGTGGCGGGGTAGCACAGATACGCAGTATTTT
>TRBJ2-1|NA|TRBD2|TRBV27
CASSGSSGIYNEQFF
TGTGCCAGCAGTGGGTCTAGCGGAATCTACAATGAGCAGTTCTTC
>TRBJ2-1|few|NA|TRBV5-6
CASSSIGYEQFF
TGTGCCAGCAGCTCGATTGGGTATGAGCAGTTCTTC
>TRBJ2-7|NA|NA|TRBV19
CASSASSGPYSEQYF
TGTGCCAGTAGTGCCTCATCCGGTCCCTACTCCGAGCAGTACTTC
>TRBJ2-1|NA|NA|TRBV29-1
CSANFYNNEQFF
TGCAGCGCGAACTTCTACAACAATGAGCAGTTCTTC
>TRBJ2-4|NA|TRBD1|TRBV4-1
CASSPTGGEGNIQYF
TGCGCCAGCAGTCCGACAGGGGGCGAGGGAAACATTCAGTACTTC
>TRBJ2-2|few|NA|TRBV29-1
CSVEIAGELFF
TGCAGCGTTGAGATCGCCGGGGAGCTGTTTTTT
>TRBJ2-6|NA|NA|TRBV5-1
CASSWGSRGMDVPGANVLTF
TGCGCCAGCAGCTGGGGATCCAGAGGCATGGATGTCCCTGGGGCCAACGTCCTGACTTTC
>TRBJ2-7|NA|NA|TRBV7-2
CASSLVPHSYEQYF
TGTGCCAGCAGCTTGGTCCCACATTCCTACGAGCAGTACTTC
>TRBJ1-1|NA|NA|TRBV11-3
CASSNSYGTEAFF
TGTGCCAGCAGCAACTCTTACGGAACTGAAGCTTTCTTT
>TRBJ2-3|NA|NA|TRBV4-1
CASSRGAGGATDTQYF
TGCGCCAGCAGCCGGGGGGCAGGCGGGGCCACAGATACGCAGTATTTT
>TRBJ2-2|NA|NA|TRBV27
CASSVGGELFF
TGTGCCAGCAGTGTAGGCGGGGAGCTGTTTTTT
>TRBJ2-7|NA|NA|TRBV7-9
CASSLVVADKYEQYF
TGTGCCAGCAGCTTAGTAGTAGCGGATAAATACGAGCAGTACTTC
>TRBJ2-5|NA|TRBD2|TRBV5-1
CASSLSLLLAGGGETQYF
TGCGCCAGCAGCTTGTCTTTATTACTAGCGGGAGGAGGAGAGACCCAGTACTTC
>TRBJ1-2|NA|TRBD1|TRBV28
CASRGGQLYGYTF
TGTGCCAGCCGAGGGGGACAGCTCTATGGCTACACCTTC